The 31 T cell receptor beta chains below come from one sample, sequenced in a study of T cell responses to AZD1222 COVID-19 vaccine. Assay used: immunoSEQ multiplex PCR; TCRdb lists only in-frame clones, some missing. The table shows about 110,000 clones, with nearly 90% occurring only once. The sequencing here drew on peripheral blood, taken 28 days after the second AZD1222 dose. Receptors originate from an adult who received the AZD1222 COVID-19 vaccine.

The rearrangement joins TRBV19 to TRBJ1-1; no clear D gene. The CDR3 contains 13 residues. V lost 5 bases and J lost 6, with 13 bases in between. The germline V gene has CDR1 LNHDA and CDR2 SQIVND (reference sequence). In DNA form, the CDR3 reads TGTGCCAGTAGTGCATACCTGGGCGCTGAAGCTTTCTTT. This sequence encodes CASSAYLGAEAFF.

This clone was seen more than once but under ten times. The V gene is TRBV19, the J gene TRBJ1-5; D call uncertain. The CDR3 is 14 residues long. Per germline, CDR1 LNHDA and CDR2 SQIVND (reference sequence). Deletions cut 7 bases from V and 3 bases from J, with 13 bases between. The CDR3 DNA reads TGTGCCAGTAAATGGCAGTCGAACAATCAGCCCCAGCATTTT. As protein: CASKWQSNNQPQHF.

The genes are TRBV4-3 and TRBJ1-4, with 9 positions matching TRBD1. The V segment lost 1 base and the J segment 8 bases; nucleotides outside the gene matches: 14. Germline CDR1 and CDR2: LGHNA and YSLEER. The CDR3 spans 18 residues. CDR3 sequence reads: CASSQVITGTGIQEKLFF. In DNA form, the CDR3 reads TGCGCCAGCAGCCAAGTAATTACCGGGACAGGGATACAGGAAAAACTGTTTTTT.

V is TRBV25-1 and J is TRBJ2-2; D perhaps matches TRBD1 (5 bases). The CDR3 consists of 14 residues. The germline V gene encodes CDR1 MGHDK and CDR2 SYGVNS. Trimming left V 6 bases short and J 1 base short, with 9 bases between. The DNA of the CDR3 is TGTGCCAGCAGCCCCGACAGGAACACCGGGGAGCTGTTTTTT. Its protein product is CASSPDRNTGELFF.

The chain carries TRBV12-3 or TRBV12-4 and TRBJ1-1, with unresolved D. V was clipped by 2 bases and J by 4 bases, with 5 bases between them. CDR3 size: 12 residues. This CDR3 reads CASSLMGTEAFF. The CDR3 coding sequence is TGTGCCAGCAGTTTAATGGGCACTGAAGCTTTCTTT.

The genes are TRBV6-5 and TRBJ1-6; possible D gene TRBD1, 5 bases. The CDR3 contains 13 residues. Germline V gene sequence: CDR1 MNHEY, CDR2 SVGAGI. V lost 3 bases, J lost 6 bases, and 6 bases lay in between. In nucleotides, the CDR3 is TGTGCCAGCAGTTATGACAGTAATTCACCCCTCCACTTT. As protein: CASSYDSNSPLHF.

This clone showed up just once. The chain recombines TRBV10-1 with TRBJ1-1; D is undetermined. Germline-derived CDR1 and CDR2 are WNHNN and SYGVQD (reference sequence). The CDR3 extends over 13 amino acids. The ends were cut back, 2 bases at V and 3 bases at J, with 7 bases in the middle. The CDR3 protein is CASSETTHTEAFF. The CDR3 DNA reads as TGCGCCAGCAGTGAGACTACACACACTGAAGCTTTCTTT.

The sample holds one count of this clone. As DNA, the CDR3 is TGCGCCAGCAGCCTGGGGGGTAGCGGCAATGAGCAGTTCTTC. Amino acid sequence: CASSLGGSGNEQFF. The chain carries TRBV5-1 and TRBJ2-1, with D maybe TRBD2 (6 bases). Between the trimmed V and J ends, which lost 4 bases and 6 bases, there was a span of 14 bases. Germline V gene lookup returns CDR1 SGHRS and CDR2 YFSETQ. The CDR3 loop spans 14 amino acids.

The rearrangement uses TRBV7-9 and TRBJ1-3; weak D call: TRBD1 (6 bases). The CDR3 covers 17 residues. Germline lookup yields CDR1 SEHNR and CDR2 FQNEAQ (reference sequence). Trimming removed 5 bases from V and 0 bases from J, with 17 bases in between. The CDR3 DNA is TGTGCCAGCAGCCCCCCCGGGACAAGTAGCTCTGGAAACACCATATATTTT. Residues: CASSPPGTSSSGNTIYF. Combining the CDR3 with reference TRBV7-9 and TRBJ1-3 gives the whole variable domain DTGVSQNPRHKITKRGQNVTFRCDPISEHNRLYWYRQTLGQGPEFLTYFQNEAQLEKSRLLSDRFSAERPKGSFSTLEIQRTEQGDSAMYLCASSPPGTSSSGNTIYFGEGSWLTVV.

The chain joins TRBV30 to TRBJ1-6; TRBD1 aligns across 8 bases. The CDR3 covers 15 residues. The V segment lost 0 bases and the J segment 10 bases; nucleotides outside the gene matches: 8. Germline CDR1 reads GTSNPN; CDR2 reads SVGIG (reference sequence). This CDR3 is CAWSVGHRGGSPLHF. The CDR3, as DNA: TGTGCCTGGAGTGTCGGTCACAGGGGGGGATCACCCCTCCACTTT.

This clone was detected only a few times. At one end, the junction sequence differs from germline, possibly due to a read error. The rearrangement uses TRBV20-1 and TRBJ2-1, with D uncertain. CDR3 length: 13 residues. Germline V gene lookup returns CDR1 DFQATT and CDR2 SNEGSKA (reference sequence). The CDR3 sequence is CSASSSYYDEQFF. Here the CDR3 DNA reads TGCAGTGCTAGTAGCAGTTACTACGATGAGCAGTTCTTC.

The genes are TRBV10-3 and TRBJ2-7; D ambiguous. V dropped 2 bases and J dropped 6 bases, with 8 bases sitting between them. Germline CDR1 is ENHRY and CDR2 is SYGVKD. CDR3 length: 12 residues. The CDR3 here is CAISESPGEQYF. CDR3 nucleotide sequence: TGTGCCATCAGTGAGAGTCCTGGCGAGCAGTACTTC.

DNA for the CDR3: TGTGCCAGCAGTTTAAGGGGGCAGTATAAGTACTTC. This sequence encodes CASSLRGQYKYF. This sequence joins TRBV28 and TRBJ2-7; 7 bases fit TRBD1. Per germline, CDR1 MDHEN and CDR2 SYDVKM. This CDR3 has 12 residues. V lost 2 bases and J lost 11; bases outside the gene matches: 6. Supplemented by reference TRBV28 and TRBJ2-7, the full variable domain reads DVKVTQSSRYLVKRTGEKVFLECVQDMDHENMFWYRQDPGLGLRLIYFSYDVKMKEKGDIPEGYSVSREKKERFSLILESASTNQTSMYLCASSLRGQYKYFGPGTRLTVT.

This clone was counted only a few times. The chain uses TRBV19 and TRBJ2-3, with a possible D match to TRBD2 (6 bases). V was trimmed by 6 bases and J by 0 bases, leaving 16 bases between them. The CDR3 covers 16 residues. CDR1 and CDR2 (germline): LNHDA, SQIVND (reference sequence). The CDR3 loop reads CASSGTSHPSTDTQYF. The CDR3 nucleotides read TGTGCCAGTAGCGGAACTAGCCACCCTAGCACAGATACGCAGTATTTT. Variable domain in full (rest from reference TRBV19 and TRBJ2-3): DGGITQSPKYLFRKEGQNVTLSCEQNLNHDAMYWYRQDPGQGLRLIYYSQIVNDFQKGDIAEGYSVSREKKESFPLTVTSAQKNPTAFYLCASSGTSHPSTDTQYFGPGTRLTVL.

CDR3 nucleotides: TGTGCCATTCTTCGGGAGGGCGCTTCGCATGAGCAGTTCTTC. Translation: CAILREGASHEQFF. The chain links TRBV10-3 to TRBJ2-1; 8 positions agree with TRBD2. The CDR3 is 14 residues long. The junction had 12 bases not matched to a gene; V was cut back by 9 bases and J by 8 bases. The V gene's germline CDR1 is ENHRY and CDR2 SYGVKD.

The chain links TRBV27 to TRBJ2-3; 10 nucleotides match TRBD1. This CDR3 spans 16 amino acids. Germline V CDR1 and CDR2: MNHEY, SMNVEV (reference sequence). Trimming removed 6 bases from V and 3 bases from J; junction bases left unmatched: 9. Here the CDR3 reads CASRPGQGDLTDTQYF. CDR3 in DNA: TGTGCCAGCAGACCCGGACAGGGGGATTTAACAGATACGCAGTATTTT.

The V and J genes are TRBV11-2 and TRBJ1-6; the D gene is possibly TRBD1 (6 bases). CDR1 and CDR2 (germline): SGHAT, FQNNGV. The CDR3 loop spans 15 amino acids. Trimming removed 5 bases at V and 4 bases at J, with 12 bases between. The chain's CDR3 is CASSRGGRYNSPLHF. The DNA of the CDR3 is TGTGCCAGCAGCAGGGGGGGGCGATATAATTCACCCCTCCACTTT.

This sequence joins TRBV7-2 and TRBJ2-3; D not certain. The V gene lost 1 base and the J gene lost 2 bases, with 7 bases spanning the gap. Germline values: CDR1 SGHTA, CDR2 FQGNSA. The CDR3 runs to 14 residues. Here the CDR3 DNA reads TGTGCCAGCAGCTTAGACCCCTCCACAGATACGCAGTATTTT. This sequence encodes CASSLDPSTDTQYF.

This chain links TRBV6-5 with TRBJ1-4, with D perhaps TRBD1 (5 bases). This CDR3 comprises 15 residues. Germline CDR1 MNHEY, CDR2 SVGAGI. The V end lost 8 bases, the J end lost 6 bases, and 19 bases lay between the germline ends. CDR3 coding DNA: TGTGCCAGCTCTCCCGGAGGGGCCTTGGATGAAAAACTGTTTTTT. Protein: CASSPGGALDEKLFF.

The J gene is TRBJ1-4, the V gene TRBV19, with TRBD1 matching over 8 bases. There are 14 residues in the CDR3. CDR1 and CDR2 (germline): LNHDA, SQIVND (reference sequence). Trimming took 3 bases from V and 5 from J; bases not matched to a gene: 2. CDR3 DNA: TGTGCCAGTAGTATGACAGGGGTAAATGAAAAACTGTTTTTT. It codes for CASSMTGVNEKLFF.

The chain recombines TRBV19 with TRBJ2-1, with TRBD2 matching 14 bases. Germline CDR1 and CDR2: LNHDA and SQIVND (reference sequence). With 9 bases clipped from V and 8 bases from J, the junction kept 6 bases outside the gene matches. This CDR3 region has 14 residues. The CDR3 DNA sequence: TGTGCCAGCAGGGGACTAGCGGGAGTTTATGAGCAGTTCTTC. The encoded protein is CASRGLAGVYEQFF.

The V call is TRBV5-1, the J call TRBJ2-1, with D possibly matching TRBD2 (6 bases). The CDR3 has 16 amino acids. Germline lookup yields CDR1 SGHRS and CDR2 YFSETQ. V was clipped by 4 bases and J by 5 bases, with 19 bases between them. CDR3 protein: CASSVRGGKSHNEQFF. The CDR3 DNA reads as TGCGCCAGCAGCGTCCGGGGCGGGAAGTCTCACAATGAGCAGTTCTTC.

This clone was seen a single time. The chain employs TRBV6-4 and TRBJ2-2, with a tentative D call TRBD2 (6 bases). V was trimmed by 8 bases and J by 6 bases, leaving 16 bases between them. CDR1 and CDR2 from the germline V gene are MRHNA and SNTAGT. This CDR3 spans 14 amino acids. Written as DNA, the CDR3 is TGTGCCAGCTCGGACGGGGGAAGTGCCGGGGAGCTGTTTTTT. Translated: CASSDGGSAGELFF.

The chain is built from TRBV5-4 and TRBJ1-1; weak D call: TRBD1 (5 bases). V lost 4 bases and J 4 bases, leaving 11 bases between the germline ends. There are 13 residues in the CDR3. Germline-derived CDR1 and CDR2 are SGHNT and YYREEE (reference sequence). For the CDR3, the DNA is TGTGCCAGCAGCCAACGGGGGGGCACTGAAGCTTTCTTT. Its translation: CASSQRGGTEAFF.

The V and J genes are TRBV6-1 and TRBJ1-5; a weak D match, TRBD1 (5 bases). Trimming shortened V by 1 base and J by 6 bases, and 13 bases separated the two germline ends. This CDR3 has 15 amino acids. Germline loops: CDR1 MNHNS, CDR2 SASEGT. The CDR3 reads CASSEEGGGVQPQHF. The DNA of the CDR3 is TGTGCCAGCAGTGAAGAAGGCGGAGGGGTTCAGCCCCAGCATTTT.

V usage is TRBV7-2 and J usage is TRBJ1-2; D remains ambiguous. Germline lookup yields CDR1 SGHTA and CDR2 FQGNSA. Trimming left V 5 bases short and J 0 bases short, with 16 bases between. The CDR3 covers 16 residues. The CDR3 region has the DNA TGTGCCAGCAGCCGCACCTTTGGAGCGACTAACTATGGCTACACCTTC. Protein product: CASSRTFGATNYGYTF.

The V gene is TRBV7-2, the J gene TRBJ1-4; D remains ambiguous. Looked up from germline, CDR1 is SGHTA and CDR2 is FQGNSA. V was pared by 0 bases and J by 8 bases, with 10 bases between. This CDR3 is 14 amino acids long. CDR3 nucleotides: TGTGCCAGCAGCTTAGCTGGGTATGGCGAAAAACTGTTTTTT. Translating it yields CASSLAGYGEKLFF.

Comments on this clone: Other nucleotide sequences from this sample produce the same CDR3. The chain combines TRBV19 with TRBJ1-1; TRBD1 is a possible D gene (6 bases). The V gene's germline CDR1 is LNHDA and CDR2 SQIVND (reference sequence). The V gene lost 2 bases and the J gene lost 0 bases, with 7 bases spanning the gap. This CDR3 has 14 residues. CDR3 in DNA: TGTGCCAGTAGTATACAGGGGATGAACACTGAAGCTTTCTTT. Translation: CASSIQGMNTEAFF.

The chain recombines TRBV9 with TRBJ2-1; 12 positions match TRBD2. The CDR3 has 16 amino acids. CDR1 is SGDLS, CDR2 YYNGEE, per germline. V shed 2 bases, J shed 3 bases, and the junction held 3 bases outside the gene matches. The CDR3 nucleotides read TGTGCCAGCAGCGTCCTAGCGGGAGGGGACTACAATGAGCAGTTCTTC. Protein product: CASSVLAGGDYNEQFF. The full variable domain, completed using reference TRBV9 and TRBJ2-1, is DSGVTQTPKHLITATGQRVTLRCSPRSGDLSVYWYQQSLDQGLQFLIQYYNGEERAKGNILERFSAQQFPDLHSELNLSSLELGDSALYFCASSVLAGGDYNEQFFGPGTRLTVL.

This chain connects TRBV29-1 to TRBJ2-1; 7 nucleotides agree with TRBD1. The ends lost 6 bases at V and 8 bases at J; junction bases unmatched: 16. The germline V gene has CDR1 SQVTM and CDR2 ANQGSEA. This CDR3 region has 15 residues. In DNA, the CDR3 is TGCAGCGTAGTCCCCCTGACAGGGCATTTGGATGAGCAGTTCTTC. This encodes CSVVPLTGHLDEQFF.

V usage is TRBV10-3 and J usage is TRBJ2-3; 8 positions agree with TRBD2. CDR3 length equals 15 residues. J was trimmed by 4 bases and V by 4 bases; bases with no gene match: 7. Germline CDR1 is ENHRY and CDR2 is SYGVKD. CDR3 bases: TGTGCCATCAGTGGCTATACCGGGAGGGCAGATACGCAGTATTTT. It codes for CAISGYTGRADTQYF.